The 31 T cell receptor beta chains below all came from one sample that was sequenced in a study of blood T cell repertoires in COVID-19. Assay: immunoSEQ multiplex PCR; the TCRdb copy retains only in-frame clones and omits some. The table records some 220,000 clones, 82% of them present only once. Sequencing was carried out using peripheral blood. The receptors shown here come from a woman aged 70-85 years with COVID-19, enrolled during active disease.

The J gene is TRBJ1-1, the V gene TRBV2; 8 bases line up with TRBD1. CDR3 length equals 14 residues. Germline CDR1 is SNHLY and CDR2 is FYNNEI. With 5 bases clipped from V and 5 bases from J, the junction kept 7 bases outside the gene matches. The CDR3 coding sequence is TGTGCCAGCAGTACCCAGGGGGCAGATACTGAAGCTTTCTTT. Translated: CASSTQGADTEAFF.

The genes are TRBV5-8 and TRBJ1-1; D gene unclear. CDR1 is SGHTS, CDR2 YDEGEE, per germline. V was trimmed by 4 bases and J by 0 bases, leaving 13 bases between them. The CDR3 is 15 amino acids. In DNA, the CDR3 is TGTGCCAGCAGCCCCCGGAGGGTTATGAACACTGAAGCTTTCTTT. This encodes CASSPRRVMNTEAFF.

The V call is TRBV30, the J call TRBJ2-1, with TRBD1 matching over 9 bases. Germline assignment: CDR1 GTSNPN and CDR2 SVGIG (reference sequence). The CDR3 consists of 14 residues. V trimming: 2 bases; J trimming: 7 bases; junction bases outside the gene matches: 6. CDR3 residues: CAWSTGQGKNEQFF. The CDR3 coding sequence is TGTGCCTGGAGTACTGGACAGGGGAAGAATGAGCAGTTCTTC. The full variable domain, in which reference TRBV30 and TRBJ2-1 provide the parts outside the CDR3, is SQTIHQWPATLVQPVGSPLSLECTVEGTSNPNLYWYRQAAGRGLQLLFYSVGIGQISSEVPQNLSASRPQDRQFILSSKKLLLSDSGFYLCAWSTGQGKNEQFFGPGTRLTVL.

This rearrangement joins TRBV7-2 to TRBJ1-2; TRBD1 matches 9 bases. In germline, CDR1 is SGHTA, CDR2 FQGNSA. J gave up 13 bases and V 1 base, and 16 bases lay outside the gene matches. The CDR3 has 16 residues. CDR3 DNA sequence: TGTGCCAGCAGCTTAGAACAGGGGGCTTACAGCTCAGAAACCACCTTC. Its protein product is CASSLEQGAYSSETTF.

This clone was picked up a small number of times. J is TRBJ1-5 and V is TRBV6-5, with 7 bases that match TRBD1. J gave up 7 bases and V 7 bases, and 7 bases lay outside the gene matches. Germline assignment: CDR1 MNHEY and CDR2 SVGAGI. This CDR3 contains 13 residues. CDR3 in amino acids: CASTDRPGQPQHF. The CDR3 nucleotides read TGTGCCAGCACGGACAGGCCAGGGCAGCCCCAGCATTTT.

This chain connects TRBV5-6 to TRBJ1-6; TRBD1 might be the D (5 bases). CDR1 and CDR2 (germline): SGHDT, YYEEEE. V dropped 3 bases and J dropped 7 bases, with 11 bases sitting between them. This CDR3 spans 14 amino acids. The CDR3 nucleotides are TGTGCCAGCAGCTCTTGGGACTGGAATTCACCCCTCCACTTT. It specifies CASSSWDWNSPLHF.

This rearrangement joins TRBV15 to TRBJ1-5, with D perhaps TRBD1 (6 bases). In germline, CDR1 is LNHNV, CDR2 YYDKDF (reference sequence). The CDR3 has 16 residues. Deletions cut 5 bases from V and 0 bases from J, with 14 bases between. The CDR3 here is CATSVDRSPSNQPQHF. In DNA form, the CDR3 reads TGTGCCACCAGCGTAGACAGGAGTCCTAGCAATCAGCCCCAGCATTTT.

This clone was recorded once. CDR3 residues: CASSLAGGRGLAFF. Here the CDR3 DNA reads TGTGCCAGCAGCTTAGCAGGGGGCAGGGGGCTAGCTTTCTTT. The chain employs TRBV7-8 and TRBJ1-1, with 8 nucleotides matching TRBD1. Germline V lookup: CDR1 SGHVS, CDR2 FQNEAQ. Trimming cost V 0 bases and J 10 bases; bases outside gene matches: 7. The CDR3 has 14 amino acids.

This clone appeared a single time. V gene TRBV7-2 combines with J gene TRBJ2-7, with 8 bases identical to TRBD2. Trimming cost V 5 bases and J 3 bases; bases outside gene matches: 6. Germline-derived CDR1 and CDR2 are SGHTA and FQGNSA. The CDR3 is 14 residues long. In DNA form, the CDR3 reads TGTGCCAGCAGCCTGTTAGCGGGAAGCTACGAGCAGTACTTC. Encoded protein: CASSLLAGSYEQYF. Full variable domain (missing parts from reference TRBV7-2 and TRBJ2-7): GAGVSQSPSNKVTEKGKDVELRCDPISGHTALYWYRQSLGQGLEFLIYFQGNSAPDKSGLPSDRFSAERTGGSVSTLTIQRTQQEDSAVYLCASSLLAGSYEQYFGPGTRLTVT.

The CDR3 reads CASSMGSGGAGSNQPQHF. In DNA form, the CDR3 reads TGTGCCAGTAGTATGGGATCAGGGGGCGCAGGAAGCAATCAGCCCCAGCATTTT. The chain uses TRBV19 and TRBJ1-5, with 8 bases matching TRBD1. CDR1 and CDR2 from the germline V gene are LNHDA and SQIVND (reference sequence). Trimming at V came to 3 bases and at J to 1 base, leaving 11 bases not matched to a gene. CDR3 length equals 18 residues.

The chain links TRBV6-5 to TRBJ2-7; a possible D gene is TRBD2 (5 bases). V shed 0 bases and J shed 0 bases, with 12 bases lying between them. CDR1 MNHEY and CDR2 SVGAGI come from the germline V gene. CDR3 length: 16 amino acids. The CDR3 bases are TGTGCCAGCAGTTACTCGAGGCCGGGGAGCTCCTACGAGCAGTACTTC. It encodes CASSYSRPGSSYEQYF.

The chain combines TRBV4-3 with TRBJ2-1; perhaps TRBD2 as D (5 bases). This CDR3 is built from 16 residues. CDR1 LGHNA and CDR2 YSLEER come from the germline V gene. V lost 1 base and J lost 3, with 13 bases in between. The CDR3 DNA sequence: TGCGCCAGCAGCCAAGGGGGTAGCGTGGGCTACAATGAGCAGTTCTTC. Amino acid sequence: CASSQGGSVGYNEQFF.

V is TRBV28 and J is TRBJ1-3; D ambiguous. The CDR3 contains 17 residues. Trimming took off 2 bases at V and 0 bases at J, with 14 bases between the two ends. From germline, CDR1 is MDHEN and CDR2 SYDVKM. CDR3 sequence reads: CASSLSLGLTSGNTIYF. CDR3 nucleotide sequence: TGTGCCAGCAGTTTAAGTCTCGGACTGACCTCTGGAAACACCATATATTTT.

The chain carries TRBV5-8 and TRBJ2-3; a weak D match, TRBD2 (5 bases). CDR1 and CDR2 (germline): SGHTS, YDEGEE. The CDR3 sequence is 17 residues long. The germline V and J ends were trimmed by 5 bases and 2 bases, with 21 bases remaining between them. CDR3 residues: CASRRRTGRGPTDTQYF. Written as DNA, the CDR3 is TGTGCCAGCAGACGTCGGACTGGAAGAGGCCCCACAGATACGCAGTATTTT.

V gene TRBV7-9 combines with J gene TRBJ1-4; tentatively, D is TRBD1 (5 bases). CDR1 is SEHNR, CDR2 FQNEAQ, per germline (reference sequence). Trimming removed 1 base from V and 8 bases from J, with 14 bases in between. CDR3 length: 15 residues. CDR3 nucleotide sequence: TGTGCCAGCAGCTTAGGTCTGCCGGGGGAAGAAAAACTGTTTTTT. Its protein product is CASSLGLPGEEKLFF.

The chain recombines TRBV18 with TRBJ2-2, with no clear D. The CDR3 is 15 residues long. Per germline, CDR1 KGHSH and CDR2 LQKENI. V was pared by 3 bases and J by 8 bases, with 16 bases between. CDR3 in DNA: TGTGCCAGCTCACCCTTGCCCCATTTTCAGGGGGAGCTGTTTTTT. It translates to CASSPLPHFQGELFF.

This clone appeared a few times. J is TRBJ1-5 and V is TRBV5-5, with no clear D. Germline CDR1 reads SGHKS; CDR2 reads YYEKEE (reference sequence). There are 15 residues in the CDR3. The germline V and J ends were trimmed by 0 bases and 6 bases, with 13 bases remaining between them. CDR3 in DNA: TGTGCCAGCAGCTTGGGATTAGAGATCGGTCAGCCCCAGCATTTT. It specifies CASSLGLEIGQPQHF.

The V gene is TRBV24-1, the J gene TRBJ2-1; weak D call: TRBD1 (5 bases). The CDR3 extends over 14 amino acids. V gave up 3 bases and J gave up 6 bases, with 11 bases separating them. CDR1 is KGHDR and CDR2 is SFDVKD in the germline V gene. In DNA, the CDR3 is TGTGCCACCAGTGATCGACAGAATTCCAATGAGCAGTTCTTC. The encoded protein is CATSDRQNSNEQFF.

The rearrangement uses TRBV30 and TRBJ1-2; TRBD1 aligns across 7 bases. This CDR3 is built from 13 residues. J gave up 2 bases and V 1 base, and 1 base lay outside the gene matches. Germline CDR1 and CDR2: GTSNPN and SVGIG (reference sequence). CDR3 nucleotides: TGTGCCTGGAGTGCGACAGGGAACTATGGCTACACCTTC. Encoded protein: CAWSATGNYGYTF.

The gene calls are TRBV24-1 and TRBJ2-3; D is possibly TRBD1 (6 bases). CDR1 is KGHDR, CDR2 SFDVKD, per germline. The V end was cut by 4 bases, the J end by 2 bases, with 15 bases between. The CDR3 length is 16 residues. DNA of the CDR3: TGTGCCACCAGTGACCCCCTAACAGGGCCCACAGATACGCAGTATTTT. Residues: CATSDPLTGPTDTQYF.

The V gene is TRBV7-9, the J gene TRBJ2-5, with 15 positions matching TRBD2. Germline V CDR1 and CDR2: SEHNR, FQNEAQ (reference sequence). V trimming: 5 bases; J trimming: 4 bases; junction bases outside the gene matches: 5. This CDR3 is 16 amino acids long. The CDR3 DNA reads as TGTGCCAGCAGCATCCGGACTAGCGGGAGGGCAGAGACCCAGTACTTC. This codes for CASSIRTSGRAETQYF. The full variable domain, in which reference TRBV7-9 and TRBJ2-5 provide the parts outside the CDR3, is DTGVSQNPRHKITKRGQNVTFRCDPISEHNRLYWYRQTLGQGPEFLTYFQNEAQLEKSRLLSDRFSAERPKGSFSTLEIQRTEQGDSAMYLCASSIRTSGRAETQYFGPGTRLLVL.

The chain employs TRBV18 and TRBJ2-7; 10 bases fit TRBD1. V dropped 3 bases and J dropped 2; count of bases not matched to a gene: 4. This CDR3 contains 15 residues. Germline loops: CDR1 KGHSH, CDR2 LQKENI. CDR3 coding DNA: TGTGCCAGCTCACCGGGACAGGGGAGAACCTACGAGCAGTACTTC. Encoded protein: CASSPGQGRTYEQYF. Supplemented by reference TRBV18 and TRBJ2-7, the full variable domain reads NAGVMQNPRHLVRRRGQEARLRCSPMKGHSHVYWYRQLPEEGLKFMVYLQKENIIDESGMPKERFSAEFPKEGPSILRIQQVVRGDSAAYFCASSPGQGRTYEQYFGPGTRLTVT.

The J gene is TRBJ2-1, the V gene TRBV29-1; possibly TRBD2 for D (5 bases). The CDR3 runs to 15 residues. Trimming took off 4 bases at V and 0 bases at J, with 13 bases between the two ends. The V gene's germline CDR1 is SQVTM and CDR2 ANQGSEA. The CDR3 here is CSVGRQLVSYNEQFF. The CDR3 DNA sequence: TGCAGCGTTGGTAGGCAACTAGTCTCCTACAATGAGCAGTTCTTC.

This sequence joins TRBV6-5 and TRBJ2-3; 12 bases fit TRBD2. V lost 2 bases to trimming and J lost 5 bases; unmatched junction nucleotides: 5. Per the germline V gene, CDR1 is MNHEY and CDR2 is SVGAGI. CDR3 length: 16 amino acids. Here the CDR3 reads CASSYRGLAGRDTQYF. The CDR3 region has the DNA TGTGCCAGCAGTTACCGCGGACTAGCGGGAAGAGATACGCAGTATTTT.

The rearrangement links TRBV6-5 to TRBJ1-6; D is ambiguous. This CDR3 spans 14 amino acids. Deletions cut 10 bases from V and 0 bases from J, with 10 bases between. Germline CDR1 reads MNHEY; CDR2 reads SVGAGI. The CDR3 sequence: CATLGSSYNSPLHF. CDR3 in DNA: TGTGCCACGCTAGGGAGCTCCTATAATTCACCCCTCCACTTT.

The chain links TRBV18 to TRBJ2-2, with TRBD1 matching 7 bases. The CDR3 consists of 15 residues. V trimming: 2 bases; J trimming: 5 bases; junction bases outside the gene matches: 5. Per the germline V gene, CDR1 is KGHSH and CDR2 is LQKENI. The CDR3 protein is CASSPRDRKTGELFF. DNA for the CDR3: TGTGCCAGCTCACCAAGGGACAGAAAGACCGGGGAGCTGTTTTTT.

This clone showed up just once. V and J are TRBV5-4 and TRBJ1-3; 7 bases are shared with TRBD1. The CDR3 sequence is 15 residues long. Trimming took 2 bases from V and 4 from J; bases not matched to a gene: 6. Per germline, CDR1 SGHNT and CDR2 YYREEE (reference sequence). The CDR3 DNA reads as TGTGCCAGCAGCTTAAATCCGACAGGGGGAAACACCATATATTTT. Protein sequence: CASSLNPTGGNTIYF.

The chain links TRBV5-1 to TRBJ2-1; 10 bases line up with TRBD2. Germline trimming cut 8 bases from V and 0 bases from J; bases unmatched to any gene: 8. This CDR3 comprises 16 residues. The germline gives CDR1 SGHRS, CDR2 YFSETQ. The CDR3 region is CASHLASGSSYNEQFF. The CDR3 nucleotides are TGCGCCAGTCACCTGGCTAGCGGGAGCTCCTACAATGAGCAGTTCTTC.

The chain employs TRBV28 and TRBJ1-6, with 7 bases that match TRBD1. Germline CDR1 reads MDHEN; CDR2 reads SYDVKM. After removal of 5 bases from V and 5 bases from J, the junction contained 9 bases not matched to a gene. This CDR3 is built from 16 residues. CDR3: CASSPYIGTDNSPLHF. CDR3 DNA sequence: TGTGCCAGCAGTCCTTACATTGGGACAGATAATTCACCCCTCCACTTT.

V gene TRBV27 combines with J gene TRBJ1-3; 7 bases align to TRBD1. This CDR3 has 16 amino acids. The V gene end was trimmed by 8 bases and the J gene end by 2 bases; junction bases not matched to a gene: 12. CDR1 is MNHEY, CDR2 SMNVEV, per germline (reference sequence). CDR3 sequence (DNA): TGTGCCAGCTCTTCCACTCCCGGGACAGCTGGAAACACCATATATTTT. Translation gives CASSSTPGTAGNTIYF.

V gene TRBV6-5 combines with J gene TRBJ1-5; D might be TRBD1 (5 bases). Germline CDR1 and CDR2: MNHEY and SVGAGI. This CDR3 has 14 amino acids. With 3 bases removed from V and 2 bases from J, the gap between germline ends came to 8 bases. The CDR3 nucleotides are TGTGCCAGCAGTTATGGACACGGCAATCAGCCCCAGCATTTT. Translation: CASSYGHGNQPQHF.